The next 17 T cell receptor beta chains were all read from a single sample in a study of neurological immune-mediated disorders. TCRdb passed the 5' RACE reads through MiXCR, listing each CDR3 protein once. Of 35,000 to 40,000 distinct CDR3 sequences listed, roughly 2.5% are singletons. The sequencing input was PBMCs. These TCRs come from a man between 50 and 59 years old with multiple sclerosis.

This clonotype was seen repeatedly, ten times or more. This chain uses TRBV4-1 with TRBJ2-7; a weak D match, TRBD2 (5 bases). The germline V gene encodes CDR1 MGHRA and CDR2 YSYEKL. This CDR3 is built from 16 residues. V was pared by 1 base and J by 6 bases, with 19 bases between. CDR3 sequence (DNA): TGCGCCAGCAGCCAAGGGCCCGTCGGGCGGGCCGGCGAGCAGTACTTC. It codes for CASSQGPVGRAGEQYF.

The rearrangement uses TRBV7-8 and TRBJ2-3; the D call may be TRBD1 or TRBD2 (5 bases each). Trimming cost V 5 bases and J 2 bases, with 11 bases left between them. This CDR3 is 14 amino acids long. Germline values: CDR1 SGHVS, CDR2 FQNEAQ. CDR3 sequence reads: CASSPGPTTDTQYF. The CDR3 DNA is TGTGCCAGCAGCCCGGGACCAACCACAGATACGCAGTATTTT.

This clonotype was observed many times. The chain has TRBV20-1 and TRBJ2-4; D gene unclear. The V and J ends lost 7 bases and 7 bases respectively, with 11 bases between them. There are 11 residues in the CDR3. CDR1 and CDR2 from the germline V gene are DFQATT and SNEGSKA (reference sequence). CDR3 sequence (DNA): TGCAGTGGGGTTAAGGGTAACATTCAGTACTTC. It specifies CSGVKGNIQYF.

About this clonotype: A much larger clone lies one base from this, so it may be a read error. V gene TRBV28 combines with J gene TRBJ2-7; TRBD2 is a possible D gene (5 bases). The CDR3 length is 13 residues. The germline CDR1 and CDR2 sequences are MDHEN and SYDVKM. The ends were cut back, 6 bases at V and 6 bases at J, with 15 bases in the middle. CDR3 nucleotide sequence: TGTGCCAGCAGACTGGAAAGGGCGGGCGAGCAGTACTTC. Encoded protein: CASRLERAGEQYF.

This clonotype was picked up many times. The chain employs TRBV18 and TRBJ1-1; 8 bases agree with TRBD1. This CDR3 region has 15 residues. The ends lost 5 bases at V and 4 bases at J; junction bases unmatched: 9. Germline V gene lookup returns CDR1 KGHSH and CDR2 LQKENI. The CDR3 protein is CASSSSQGAFTEAFF. In nucleotides, the CDR3 is TGTGCCAGCTCATCATCTCAGGGGGCCTTCACTGAAGCTTTCTTT. The whole variable domain, filled in from reference TRBV18 and TRBJ1-1, reads NAGVMQNPRHLVRRRGQEARLRCSPMKGHSHVYWYRQLPEEGLKFMVYLQKENIIDESGMPKERFSAEFPKEGPSILRIQQVVRGDSAAYFCASSSSQGAFTEAFFGQGTRLTVV.

This clonotype was detected ten times or more. The rearrangement joins TRBV5-1 to TRBJ2-3; D is possibly TRBD2 (6 bases). The CDR3 extends over 14 amino acids. Trimming took off 3 bases at V and 2 bases at J, with 10 bases between the two ends. Germline V gives CDR1 SGHRS, CDR2 YFSETQ. Written as DNA, the CDR3 is TGCGCCAGCAGCTCGGGACTGACCACAGATACGCAGTATTTT. It translates to CASSSGLTTDTQYF.

This clonotype was found many times. The chain couples TRBV5-1 to TRBJ1-2; TRBD1 agrees at 7 bases. Germline trimming cut 4 bases from V and 5 bases from J; bases unmatched to any gene: 8. Per germline, CDR1 SGHRS and CDR2 YFSETQ. The CDR3 has 14 residues. DNA of the CDR3: TGCGCCAGCAGCCTCTCCGGGACAGAGTATGGCTACACCTTC. Amino acid sequence: CASSLSGTEYGYTF.

This clonotype appeared many times. The chain carries TRBV28 and TRBJ2-1; D perhaps matches TRBD2 (6 bases). The CDR3 covers 12 residues. V lost 5 bases and J 7 bases, leaving 9 bases between the germline ends. The germline V gene encodes CDR1 MDHEN and CDR2 SYDVKM. The CDR3 sequence: CASSLATNEQFF. In DNA form, the CDR3 reads TGTGCCAGCAGTCTAGCGACGAATGAGCAGTTCTTC.

At least ten counts were recorded for this clonotype. This chain uses TRBV20-1 with TRBJ2-1, with 10 bases fitting TRBD2. J was trimmed by 5 bases and V by 0 bases; bases with no gene match: 13. CDR3 size: 18 residues. Germline V gene lookup returns CDR1 DFQATT and CDR2 SNEGSKA (reference sequence). The CDR3 nucleotides are TGCAGTGCTAGAGAAGGCCCGGGGAGCGGGGGGGCCCACAATGAGCAGTTCTTC. This gives the protein CSAREGPGSGGAHNEQFF.

This clonotype appeared a few times. This is likely a read error, given that the CDR3 carries no conserved phenylalanine or tryptophan at its end. The V gene is TRBV29-1, the J gene TRBJ1-2; possibly TRBD1 for D (6 bases). The germline V gene has CDR1 SQVTM and CDR2 ANQGSEA. V was cut by 3 bases and J by 7 bases, with 9 bases left in between. The CDR3 runs to 11 residues. This CDR3 reads CSVESRGGYTN. CDR3 DNA sequence: TGCAGCGTTGAGTCCAGGGGTGGCTACACCAAC.

This clonotype was counted many times. This chain uses TRBV7-9 with TRBJ2-1; D possibly matches TRBD1 or TRBD2 (5 bases each). Trimming removed 5 bases at V and 5 bases at J, with 13 bases between. The CDR3 has 14 amino acids. The germline CDR1 and CDR2 sequences are SEHNR and FQNEAQ (reference sequence). The CDR3 region is CASSTGAPNNEQFF. CDR3 DNA sequence: TGTGCCAGCAGCACCGGGGCCCCTAACAATGAGCAGTTCTTC.

This clonotype has a count of ten or more. In DNA, the CDR3 is TGCGCCAGCAGAGTGGGGCCGGGGGTGACAGATACGCAGTATTTT. It specifies CASRVGPGVTDTQYF. This chain connects TRBV5-1 to TRBJ2-3, with D maybe TRBD2 (6 bases). V lost 5 bases and J lost 3, with 16 bases in between. The CDR3 loop spans 15 amino acids. The germline V gene encodes CDR1 SGHRS and CDR2 YFSETQ. Combining the CDR3 with reference TRBV5-1 and TRBJ2-3 gives the whole variable domain KAGVTQTPRYLIKTRGQQVTLSCSPISGHRSVSWYQQTPGQGLQFLFEYFSETQRNKGNFPGRFSGRQFSNSRSEMNVSTLELGDSALYLCASRVGPGVTDTQYFGPGTRLTVL.

This clonotype was detected many times. The chain has TRBV7-8 and TRBJ1-1, with 7 bases identical to TRBD1. Germline values: CDR1 SGHVS, CDR2 FQNEAQ. V trimming: 5 bases; J trimming: 1 base; junction bases outside the gene matches: 7. The length of the CDR3 is 15 residues. CDR3 residues: CASSPLGTENTEAFF. The CDR3 DNA follows: TGTGCCAGCAGCCCACTAGGGACAGAGAACACTGAAGCTTTCTTT.

This clonotype was recorded at least ten times. An end of the junction does not agree with germline; a read error may underlie this. The chain carries TRBV25-1 and TRBJ2-3, with 8 nucleotides matching TRBD2. This CDR3 comprises 15 residues. Germline-derived CDR1 and CDR2 are MGHDK and SYGVNS. Written as DNA, the CDR3 is TGTGCCAGCAGTACTGCACGGACTAGCATAGATACGCAGTATTTT. Translation: CASSTARTSIDTQYF. Combining the CDR3 with reference TRBV25-1 and TRBJ2-3 gives the whole variable domain EADIYQTPRYLVIGTGKKITLECSQTMGHDKMYWYQQDPGMELHLIHYSYGVNSTEKGDLSSESTVSRIRTEHFPLTLESARPSHTSQYLCASSTARTSIDTQYFGPGTRLTVL.

This clonotype was picked up many times. V gene TRBV29-1 combines with J gene TRBJ1-1; D perhaps matches TRBD1 (5 bases). The CDR3 runs to 15 residues. V was cut by 8 bases and J by 3 bases, with 22 bases left in between. Germline lookup yields CDR1 SQVTM and CDR2 ANQGSEA. CDR3 bases: TGCAGCCTTCCTCGGGACGGCGAAGTCTACACTGAAGCTTTCTTT. Its translation is CSLPRDGEVYTEAFF.

This clonotype was detected a few times. The junction differs from germline at one of its ends, possibly a read error. V is TRBV20-1 and J is TRBJ1-3, with D perhaps TRBD1 (5 bases). Germline values: CDR1 DFQATT, CDR2 SNEGSKA (reference sequence). CDR3 length: 15 residues. The CDR3 region has the DNA TGCAGTGCAAGGATGAGGGGCGGCTCTGGAAAAACCATATATTTT. It is translated as CSARMRGGSGKTIYF.

In this sample, this clonotype turned up many times. This chain uses TRBV27 with TRBJ2-7; D unclear. The CDR3 sequence is 14 residues long. Trimming took off 2 bases at V and 2 bases at J, with 10 bases between the two ends. CDR1 is MNHEY and CDR2 is SMNVEV in the germline V gene (reference sequence). This chain's CDR3 is CASSLSRLAYEQYF. CDR3 sequence (DNA): TGTGCCAGCAGTTTAAGTAGGCTGGCCTACGAGCAGTACTTC.